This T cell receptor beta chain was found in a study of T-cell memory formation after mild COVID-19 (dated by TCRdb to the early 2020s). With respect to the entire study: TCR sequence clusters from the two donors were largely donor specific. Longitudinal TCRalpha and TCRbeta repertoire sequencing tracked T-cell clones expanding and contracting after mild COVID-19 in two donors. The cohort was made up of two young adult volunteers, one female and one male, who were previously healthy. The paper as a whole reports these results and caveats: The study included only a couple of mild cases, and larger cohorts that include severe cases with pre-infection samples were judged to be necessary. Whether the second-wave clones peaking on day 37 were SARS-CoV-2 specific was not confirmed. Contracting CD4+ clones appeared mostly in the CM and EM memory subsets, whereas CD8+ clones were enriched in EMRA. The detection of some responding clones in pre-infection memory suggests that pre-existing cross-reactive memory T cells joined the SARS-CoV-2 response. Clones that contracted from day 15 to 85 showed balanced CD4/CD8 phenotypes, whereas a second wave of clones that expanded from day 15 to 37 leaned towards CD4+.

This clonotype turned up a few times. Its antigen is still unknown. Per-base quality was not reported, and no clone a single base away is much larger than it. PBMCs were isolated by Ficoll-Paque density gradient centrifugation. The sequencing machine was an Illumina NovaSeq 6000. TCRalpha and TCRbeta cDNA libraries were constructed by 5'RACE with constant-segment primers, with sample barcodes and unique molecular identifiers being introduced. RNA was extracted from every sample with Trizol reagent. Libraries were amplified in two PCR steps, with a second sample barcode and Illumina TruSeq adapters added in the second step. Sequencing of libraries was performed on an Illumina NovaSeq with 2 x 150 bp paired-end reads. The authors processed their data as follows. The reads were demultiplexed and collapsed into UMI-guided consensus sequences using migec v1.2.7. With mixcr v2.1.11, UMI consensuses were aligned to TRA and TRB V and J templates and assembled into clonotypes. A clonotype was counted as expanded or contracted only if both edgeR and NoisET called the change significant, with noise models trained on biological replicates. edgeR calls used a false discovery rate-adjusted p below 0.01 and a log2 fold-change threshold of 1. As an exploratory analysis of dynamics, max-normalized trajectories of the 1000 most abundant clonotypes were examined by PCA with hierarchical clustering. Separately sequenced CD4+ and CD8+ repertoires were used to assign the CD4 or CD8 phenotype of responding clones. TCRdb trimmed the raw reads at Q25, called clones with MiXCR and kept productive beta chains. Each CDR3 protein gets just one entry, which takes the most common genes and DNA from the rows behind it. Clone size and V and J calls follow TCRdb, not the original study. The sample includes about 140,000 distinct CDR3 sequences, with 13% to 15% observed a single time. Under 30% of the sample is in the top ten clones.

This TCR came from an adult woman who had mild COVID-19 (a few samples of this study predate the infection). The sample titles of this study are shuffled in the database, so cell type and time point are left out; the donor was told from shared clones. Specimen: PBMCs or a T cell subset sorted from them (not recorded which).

CDR3 reads: CSARDSSASGRYTDTQYF. The DNA reads TGCAGTGCTAGAGATTCCTCGGCTAGCGGGAGGTACACAGATACGCAGTATTTT. The receptor chain draws on TRBV20-1 and TRBJ2-3, and TRBD2 matches 11 of the central bases. V is pruned by 0 bases and J by 2 bases, leaving 10 bases of the junction without a gene match. Sequences DFQATT (CDR1) and SNEGSKA (CDR2) are obtained from the germline V gene (reference sequence). Taken from cysteine to phenylalanine, the CDR3 has 18 residues. Only the CDR3 part of the read is kept: 54 bases, read in frame from the first base.